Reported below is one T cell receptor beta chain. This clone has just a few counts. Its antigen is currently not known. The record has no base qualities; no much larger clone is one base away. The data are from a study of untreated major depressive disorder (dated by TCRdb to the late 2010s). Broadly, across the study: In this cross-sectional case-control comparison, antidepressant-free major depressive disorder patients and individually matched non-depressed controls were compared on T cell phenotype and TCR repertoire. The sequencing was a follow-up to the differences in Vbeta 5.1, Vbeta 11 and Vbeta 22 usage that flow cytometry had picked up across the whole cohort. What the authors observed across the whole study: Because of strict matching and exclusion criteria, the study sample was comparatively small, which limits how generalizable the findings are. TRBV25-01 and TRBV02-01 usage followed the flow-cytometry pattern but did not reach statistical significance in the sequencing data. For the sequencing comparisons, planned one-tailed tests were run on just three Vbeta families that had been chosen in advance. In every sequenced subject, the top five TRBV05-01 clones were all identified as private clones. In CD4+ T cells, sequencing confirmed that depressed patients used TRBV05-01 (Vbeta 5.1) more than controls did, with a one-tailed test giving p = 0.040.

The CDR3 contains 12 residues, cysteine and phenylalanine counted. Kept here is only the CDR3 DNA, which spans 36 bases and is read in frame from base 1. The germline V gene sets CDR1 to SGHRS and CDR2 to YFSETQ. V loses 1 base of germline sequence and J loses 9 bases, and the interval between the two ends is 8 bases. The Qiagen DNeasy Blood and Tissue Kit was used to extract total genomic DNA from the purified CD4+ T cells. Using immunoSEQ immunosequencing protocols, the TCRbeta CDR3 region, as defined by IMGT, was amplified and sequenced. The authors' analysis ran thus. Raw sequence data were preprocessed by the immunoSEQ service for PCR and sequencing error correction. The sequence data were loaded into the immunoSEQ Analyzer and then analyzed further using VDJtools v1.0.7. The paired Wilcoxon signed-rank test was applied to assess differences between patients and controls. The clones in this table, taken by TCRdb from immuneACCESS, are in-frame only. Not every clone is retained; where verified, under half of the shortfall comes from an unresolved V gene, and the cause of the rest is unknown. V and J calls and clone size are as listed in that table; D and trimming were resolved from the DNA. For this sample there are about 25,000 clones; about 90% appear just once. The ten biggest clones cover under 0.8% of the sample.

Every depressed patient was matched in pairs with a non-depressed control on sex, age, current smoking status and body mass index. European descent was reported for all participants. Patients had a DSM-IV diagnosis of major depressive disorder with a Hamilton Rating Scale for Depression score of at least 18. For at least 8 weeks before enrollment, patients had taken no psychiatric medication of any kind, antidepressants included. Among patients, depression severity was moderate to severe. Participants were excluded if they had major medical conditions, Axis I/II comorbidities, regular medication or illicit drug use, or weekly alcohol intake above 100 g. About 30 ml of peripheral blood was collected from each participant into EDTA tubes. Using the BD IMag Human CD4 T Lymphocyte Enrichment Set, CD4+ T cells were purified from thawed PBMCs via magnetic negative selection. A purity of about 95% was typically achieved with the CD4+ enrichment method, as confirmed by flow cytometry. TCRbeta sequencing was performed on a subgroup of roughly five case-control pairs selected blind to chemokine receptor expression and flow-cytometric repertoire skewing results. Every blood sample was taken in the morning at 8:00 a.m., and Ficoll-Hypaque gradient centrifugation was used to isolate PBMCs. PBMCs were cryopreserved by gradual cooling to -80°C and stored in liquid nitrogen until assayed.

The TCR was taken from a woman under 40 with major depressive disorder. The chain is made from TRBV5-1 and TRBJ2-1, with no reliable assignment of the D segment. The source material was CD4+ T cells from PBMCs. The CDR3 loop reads CASSLTVGEQFF. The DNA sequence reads TGCGCCAGCAGCTTGACAGTTGGTGAGCAGTTCTTC.